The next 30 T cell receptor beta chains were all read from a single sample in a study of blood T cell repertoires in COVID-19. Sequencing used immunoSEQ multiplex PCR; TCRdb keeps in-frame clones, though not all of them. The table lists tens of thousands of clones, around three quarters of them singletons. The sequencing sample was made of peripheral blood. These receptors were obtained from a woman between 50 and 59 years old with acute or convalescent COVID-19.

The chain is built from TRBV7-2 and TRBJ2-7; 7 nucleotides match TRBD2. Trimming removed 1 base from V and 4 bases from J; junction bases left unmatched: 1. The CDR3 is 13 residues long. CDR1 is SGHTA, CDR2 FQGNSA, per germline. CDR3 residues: CASSLGGGYEQYF. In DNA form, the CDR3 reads TGTGCCAGCAGCTTAGGGGGGGGTTACGAGCAGTACTTC.

The CDR3 DNA is TGTGCCAGCAGCCAAGAGCAGGGTTGGGACAGGGATGGCTACACCTTC. It specifies CASSQEQGWDRDGYTF. The chain is built from TRBV4-2 and TRBJ1-2, with TRBD1 matching 9 bases. With 0 bases clipped from V and 6 bases from J, the junction kept 8 bases outside the gene matches. This CDR3 has 16 residues. Germline CDR1 reads LGHNA; CDR2 reads YNFKEQ.

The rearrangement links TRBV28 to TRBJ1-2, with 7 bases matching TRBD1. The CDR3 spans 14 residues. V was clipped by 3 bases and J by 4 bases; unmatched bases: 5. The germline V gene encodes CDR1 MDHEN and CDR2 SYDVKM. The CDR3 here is CASSLAGQFYGYTF. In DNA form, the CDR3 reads TGTGCCAGCAGTTTGGCGGGACAGTTCTATGGCTACACCTTC.

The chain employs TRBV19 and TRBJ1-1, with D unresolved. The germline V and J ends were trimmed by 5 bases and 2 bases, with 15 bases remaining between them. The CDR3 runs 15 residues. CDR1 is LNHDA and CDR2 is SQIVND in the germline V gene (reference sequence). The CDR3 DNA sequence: TGTGCCAGTAGTCCTGTATGGGGAGTTAACACTGAAGCTTTCTTT. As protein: CASSPVWGVNTEAFF.

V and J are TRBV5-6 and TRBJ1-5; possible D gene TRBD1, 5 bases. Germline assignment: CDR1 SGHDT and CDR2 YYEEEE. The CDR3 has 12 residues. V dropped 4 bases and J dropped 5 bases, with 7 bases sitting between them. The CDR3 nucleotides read TGTGCCAGCAGCCTCAGGGATCAGCCCCAGCATTTT. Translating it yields CASSLRDQPQHF.

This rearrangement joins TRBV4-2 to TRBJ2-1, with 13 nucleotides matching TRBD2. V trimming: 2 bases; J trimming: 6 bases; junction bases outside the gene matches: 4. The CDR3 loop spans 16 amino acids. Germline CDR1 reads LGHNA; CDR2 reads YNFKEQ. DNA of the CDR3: TGTGCCAGCAGCCAACCTACTAGCGGGGGGGCCAATGAGCAGTTCTTC. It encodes CASSQPTSGGANEQFF.

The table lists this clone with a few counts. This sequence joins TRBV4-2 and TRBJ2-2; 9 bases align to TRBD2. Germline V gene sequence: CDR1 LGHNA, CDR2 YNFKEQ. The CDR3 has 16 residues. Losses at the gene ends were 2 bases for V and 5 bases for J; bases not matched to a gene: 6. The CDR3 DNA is TGTGCCAGCAGCCAAATGAATAGCGGGGGAACCGGGGAGCTGTTTTTT. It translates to CASSQMNSGGTGELFF.

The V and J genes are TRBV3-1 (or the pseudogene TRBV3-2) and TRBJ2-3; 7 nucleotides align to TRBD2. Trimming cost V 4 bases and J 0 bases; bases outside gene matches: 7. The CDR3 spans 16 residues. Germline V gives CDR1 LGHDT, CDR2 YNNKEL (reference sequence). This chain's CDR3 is CASSLPGGKSTDTQYF. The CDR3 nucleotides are TGTGCCAGCAGCCTCCCCGGGGGGAAGAGCACAGATACGCAGTATTTT.

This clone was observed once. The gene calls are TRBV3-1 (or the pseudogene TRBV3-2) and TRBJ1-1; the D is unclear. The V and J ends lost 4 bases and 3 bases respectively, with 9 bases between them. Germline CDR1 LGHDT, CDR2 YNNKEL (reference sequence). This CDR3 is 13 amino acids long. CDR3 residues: CASSRTWDTEAFF. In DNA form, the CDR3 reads TGTGCCAGCAGCCGGACTTGGGACACTGAAGCTTTCTTT.

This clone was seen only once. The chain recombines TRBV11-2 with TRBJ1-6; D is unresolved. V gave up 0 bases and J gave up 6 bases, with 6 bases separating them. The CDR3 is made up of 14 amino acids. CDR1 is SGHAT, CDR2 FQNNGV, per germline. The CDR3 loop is CASSLDWANSPLHF. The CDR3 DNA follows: TGTGCCAGCAGCTTAGATTGGGCTAATTCACCCCTCCACTTT.

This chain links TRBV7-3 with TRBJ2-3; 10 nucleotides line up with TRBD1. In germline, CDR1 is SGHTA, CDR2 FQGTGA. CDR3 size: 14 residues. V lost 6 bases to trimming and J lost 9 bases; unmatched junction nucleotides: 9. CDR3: CASSPGTGEWTQYF. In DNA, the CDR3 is TGTGCCAGCAGTCCCGGGACAGGGGAGTGGACGCAGTATTTT.

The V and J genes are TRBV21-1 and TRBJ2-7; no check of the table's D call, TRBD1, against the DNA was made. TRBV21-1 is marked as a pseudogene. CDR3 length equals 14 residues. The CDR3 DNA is TGTGCCAGCAGCAAAGGACAGGTGGGCTACGAGCAGTACTTC. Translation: CASSKGQVGYEQYF.

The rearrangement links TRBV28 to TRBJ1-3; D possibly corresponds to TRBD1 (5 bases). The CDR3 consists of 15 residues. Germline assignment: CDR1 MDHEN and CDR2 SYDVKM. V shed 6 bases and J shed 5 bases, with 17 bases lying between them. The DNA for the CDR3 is TGTGCCAGCAGCCTAACAGGAGCTTTAAGAAACACCATATATTTT. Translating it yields CASSLTGALRNTIYF.

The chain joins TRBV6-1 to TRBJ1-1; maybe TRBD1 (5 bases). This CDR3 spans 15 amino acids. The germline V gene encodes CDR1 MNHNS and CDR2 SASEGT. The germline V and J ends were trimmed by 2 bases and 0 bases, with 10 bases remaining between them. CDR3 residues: CASSELGAVNTEAFF. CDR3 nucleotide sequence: TGTGCCAGCAGTGAATTAGGGGCGGTGAACACTGAAGCTTTCTTT.

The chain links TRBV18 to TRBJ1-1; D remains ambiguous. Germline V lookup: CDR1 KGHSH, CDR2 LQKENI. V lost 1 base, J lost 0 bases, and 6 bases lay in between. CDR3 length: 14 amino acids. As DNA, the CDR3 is TGTGCCAGCTCACCACAGACTTTGAACACTGAAGCTTTCTTT. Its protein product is CASSPQTLNTEAFF.

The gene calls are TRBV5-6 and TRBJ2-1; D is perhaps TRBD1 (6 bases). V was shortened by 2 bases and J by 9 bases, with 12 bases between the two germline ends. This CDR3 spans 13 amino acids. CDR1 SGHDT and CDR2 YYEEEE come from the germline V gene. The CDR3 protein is CASSFYRDGEQFF. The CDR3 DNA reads TGTGCCAGCAGCTTTTACAGGGACGGTGAGCAGTTCTTC.

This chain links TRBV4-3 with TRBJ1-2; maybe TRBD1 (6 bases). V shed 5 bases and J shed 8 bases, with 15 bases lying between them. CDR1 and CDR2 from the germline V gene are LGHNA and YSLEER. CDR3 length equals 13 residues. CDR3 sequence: CASSVQGGEGYTF. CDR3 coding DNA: TGCGCCAGCAGCGTACAGGGAGGGGAAGGCTACACCTTC.

The CDR3 sequence: CASSLGLAGTDTQYF. Written as DNA, the CDR3 is TGTGCCAGCAGCCTCGGGCTAGCGGGAACAGATACGCAGTATTTT. The chain recombines TRBV7-7 with TRBJ2-3; 9 nucleotides align to TRBD2. The CDR3 is made up of 15 amino acids. Trimming took 5 bases from V and 3 from J; bases not matched to a gene: 6. The germline gives CDR1 SSHAT, CDR2 FNYEAQ (reference sequence).

The chain's CDR3 is CASSLSVGQGIDNEQFF. The DNA for the CDR3 is TGTGCCAGCAGTTTATCGGTGGGACAGGGAATAGACAATGAGCAGTTCTTC. The genes are TRBV27 and TRBJ2-1, with 9 bases lining up with TRBD1. Trimming cost V 0 bases and J 5 bases; bases outside gene matches: 8. Germline CDR1 and CDR2: MNHEY and SMNVEV (reference sequence). The CDR3 is 17 amino acids.

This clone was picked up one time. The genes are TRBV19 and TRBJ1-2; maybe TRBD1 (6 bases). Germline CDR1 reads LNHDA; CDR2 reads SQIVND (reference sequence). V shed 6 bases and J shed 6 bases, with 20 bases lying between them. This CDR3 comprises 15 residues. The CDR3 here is CASRLLGGKENGYTF. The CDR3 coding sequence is TGTGCCAGTAGACTCCTAGGGGGAAAGGAGAATGGCTACACCTTC.

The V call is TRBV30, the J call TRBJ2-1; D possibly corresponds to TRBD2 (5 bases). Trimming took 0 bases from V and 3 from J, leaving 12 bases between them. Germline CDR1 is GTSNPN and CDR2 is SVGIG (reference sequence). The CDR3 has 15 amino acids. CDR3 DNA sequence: TGTGCCTGGAGTGTGGGAGCGAGATTCTACAATGAGCAGTTCTTC. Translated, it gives CAWSVGARFYNEQFF.

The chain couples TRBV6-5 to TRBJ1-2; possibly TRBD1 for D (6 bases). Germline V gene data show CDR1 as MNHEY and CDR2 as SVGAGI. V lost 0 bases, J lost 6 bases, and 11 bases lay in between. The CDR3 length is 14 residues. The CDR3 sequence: CASSYSGQSNGYTF. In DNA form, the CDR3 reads TGTGCCAGCAGTTACTCCGGACAGTCTAATGGCTACACCTTC.

The CDR3 DNA follows: TGTGCCACCAGTGACCTCAGGGGGAGGCAGCCCCAGCATTTT. Translating it yields CATSDLRGRQPQHF. The V gene is TRBV24-1, the J gene TRBJ1-5; 7 bases are a match to TRBD1. Looked up from germline, CDR1 is KGHDR and CDR2 is SFDVKD. The CDR3 runs 14 residues. The V gene end was trimmed by 4 bases and the J gene end by 7 bases; junction bases not matched to a gene: 6.

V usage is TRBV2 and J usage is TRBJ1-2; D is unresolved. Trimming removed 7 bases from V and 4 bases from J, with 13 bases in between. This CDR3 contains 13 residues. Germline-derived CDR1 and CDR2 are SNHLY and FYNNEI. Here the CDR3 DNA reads TGTGCCAGCACTGGTCCGGAGGGCTATGGCTACACCTTC. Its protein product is CASTGPEGYGYTF.

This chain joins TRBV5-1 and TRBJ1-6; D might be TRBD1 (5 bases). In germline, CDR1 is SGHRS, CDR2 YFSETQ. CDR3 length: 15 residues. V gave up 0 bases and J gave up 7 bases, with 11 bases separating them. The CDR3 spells CASSLVAGINSPLHF. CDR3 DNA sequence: TGCGCCAGCAGCTTGGTGGCAGGGATAAATTCACCCCTCCACTTT. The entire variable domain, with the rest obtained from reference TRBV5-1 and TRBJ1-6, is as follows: KAGVTQTPRYLIKTRGQQVTLSCSPISGHRSVSWYQQTPGQGLQFLFEYFSETQRNKGNFPGRFSGRQFSNSRSEMNVSTLELGDSALYLCASSLVAGINSPLHFGNGTRLTVT.

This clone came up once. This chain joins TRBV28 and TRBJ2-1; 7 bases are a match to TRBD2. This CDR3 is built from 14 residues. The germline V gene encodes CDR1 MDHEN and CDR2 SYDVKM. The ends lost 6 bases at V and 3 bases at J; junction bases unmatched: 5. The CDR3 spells CASRTGGGYNEQFF. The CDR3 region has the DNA TGTGCCAGCAGAACTGGGGGGGGCTACAATGAGCAGTTCTTC.

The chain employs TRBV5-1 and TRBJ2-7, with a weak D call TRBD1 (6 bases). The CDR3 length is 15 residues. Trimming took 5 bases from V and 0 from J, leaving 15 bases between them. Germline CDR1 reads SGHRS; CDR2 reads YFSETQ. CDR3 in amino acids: CASSRAGTNSYEQYF. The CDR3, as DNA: TGCGCCAGCAGTCGGGCCGGGACAAACTCCTACGAGCAGTACTTC. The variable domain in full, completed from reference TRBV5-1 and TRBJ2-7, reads KAGVTQTPRYLIKTRGQQVTLSCSPISGHRSVSWYQQTPGQGLQFLFEYFSETQRNKGNFPGRFSGRQFSNSRSEMNVSTLELGDSALYLCASSRAGTNSYEQYFGPGTRLTVT.

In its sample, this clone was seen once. The DNA for the CDR3 is TGTGCCAGCAGTGGAGGGCTAGATGGAAACACCATATATTTT. Its protein product is CASSGGLDGNTIYF. This chain links TRBV25-1 with TRBJ1-3; D ambiguous. The CDR3 consists of 14 residues. Trimming removed 4 bases from V and 3 bases from J, with 10 bases in between. Germline V gene data show CDR1 as MGHDK and CDR2 as SYGVNS.

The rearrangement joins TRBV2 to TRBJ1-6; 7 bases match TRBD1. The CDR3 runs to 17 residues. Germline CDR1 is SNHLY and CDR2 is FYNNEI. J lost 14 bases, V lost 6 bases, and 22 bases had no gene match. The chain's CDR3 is CASSNLGQYISGGALHF. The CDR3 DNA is TGTGCCAGCAGCAACCTGGGACAGTACATTTCAGGGGGTGCCCTCCACTTT. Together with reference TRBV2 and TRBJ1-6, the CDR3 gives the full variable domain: EPEVTQTPSHQVTQMGQEVILRCVPISNHLYFYWYRQILGQKVEFLVSFYNNEISEKSEIFDDQFSVERPDGSNFTLKIRSTKLEDSAMYFCASSNLGQYISGGALHFGNGTRLTVT.

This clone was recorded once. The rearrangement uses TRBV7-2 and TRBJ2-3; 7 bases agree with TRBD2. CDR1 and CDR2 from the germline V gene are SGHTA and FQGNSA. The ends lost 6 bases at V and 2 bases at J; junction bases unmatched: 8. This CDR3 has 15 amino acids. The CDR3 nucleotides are TGTGCCAGCAGAGACCGGGACTACCCCACAGATACGCAGTATTTT. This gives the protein CASRDRDYPTDTQYF.